This TCR beta chain was captured in a study of lung T cells in sarcoidosis with Löfgren's syndrome listed by TCRdb under 2017. Notes on the research overall: Sarcoidosis was characterized as a granulomatous disease that mainly affects the lungs and features an accumulation of CD4+ T cells in bronchoalveolar lavage fluid. The repertoire analyses centered on Lofgren's syndrome patients.

The run used an Illumina MiSeq. TCRdb cleaned the public reads at Q25 with fastp, built clones with MiXCR and kept in-frame beta chains. Merged by CDR3 protein, the rows form single entries marked with the most common genes and DNA. Recorded for this sample are about 19,000 distinct CDR3 sequences; around 20% of them occurred a single time. The top ten constitute more than 0.7% of the sample. Trimming removed 0 bases from V and 4 bases from J, leaving 9 bases between the germline ends. Measured from the cysteine to the phenylalanine, the CDR3 is 13 residues long. Only the CDR3 part of the read is kept: 39 bases, read in frame from the first base. According to the germline V gene (reference sequence), CDR1 reads DFQATT and CDR2 reads SNEGSKA. This clonotype has just a few counts. What antigen it recognizes has not been identified. Given a much more abundant clone one base away, this may be a read error.

The full study reports these points: When alphabeta pairing was analyzed, TRAV12-1 tended to pair preferentially with TRBV2, and the resulting paired TCRs displayed CDR3 homology. CDR3 motifs in TRAV12-1 and TRBV2 were reported to be shared across several Lofgren's syndrome patients, which suggests public CD4+ TCR repertoires. In Lofgren's syndrome patients, relative to control subjects, TRAV12-1 and TRBV2 were reported to be the most expanded V gene segments. Recognition of a sarcoidosis-associated antigen was only suggested; the antigen itself remained putative and unidentified.

CD4+ T cells collected through bronchoalveolar lavage were the source used for profiling TCR repertoires. The source of this sequence is a human donor with sarcoidosis (Löfgren's syndrome or another form), or a control subject (not recorded which). The material sequenced was CD4+ T cells from bronchoalveolar lavage. The rearrangement joined TRBV20-1 to TRBJ1-2, with an unclear D gene assignment. The DNA reads as follows: TGCAGTGCTAGAGATCTAGGGAGCTATGGCTACACCTTC. This translates into CSARDLGSYGYTF.